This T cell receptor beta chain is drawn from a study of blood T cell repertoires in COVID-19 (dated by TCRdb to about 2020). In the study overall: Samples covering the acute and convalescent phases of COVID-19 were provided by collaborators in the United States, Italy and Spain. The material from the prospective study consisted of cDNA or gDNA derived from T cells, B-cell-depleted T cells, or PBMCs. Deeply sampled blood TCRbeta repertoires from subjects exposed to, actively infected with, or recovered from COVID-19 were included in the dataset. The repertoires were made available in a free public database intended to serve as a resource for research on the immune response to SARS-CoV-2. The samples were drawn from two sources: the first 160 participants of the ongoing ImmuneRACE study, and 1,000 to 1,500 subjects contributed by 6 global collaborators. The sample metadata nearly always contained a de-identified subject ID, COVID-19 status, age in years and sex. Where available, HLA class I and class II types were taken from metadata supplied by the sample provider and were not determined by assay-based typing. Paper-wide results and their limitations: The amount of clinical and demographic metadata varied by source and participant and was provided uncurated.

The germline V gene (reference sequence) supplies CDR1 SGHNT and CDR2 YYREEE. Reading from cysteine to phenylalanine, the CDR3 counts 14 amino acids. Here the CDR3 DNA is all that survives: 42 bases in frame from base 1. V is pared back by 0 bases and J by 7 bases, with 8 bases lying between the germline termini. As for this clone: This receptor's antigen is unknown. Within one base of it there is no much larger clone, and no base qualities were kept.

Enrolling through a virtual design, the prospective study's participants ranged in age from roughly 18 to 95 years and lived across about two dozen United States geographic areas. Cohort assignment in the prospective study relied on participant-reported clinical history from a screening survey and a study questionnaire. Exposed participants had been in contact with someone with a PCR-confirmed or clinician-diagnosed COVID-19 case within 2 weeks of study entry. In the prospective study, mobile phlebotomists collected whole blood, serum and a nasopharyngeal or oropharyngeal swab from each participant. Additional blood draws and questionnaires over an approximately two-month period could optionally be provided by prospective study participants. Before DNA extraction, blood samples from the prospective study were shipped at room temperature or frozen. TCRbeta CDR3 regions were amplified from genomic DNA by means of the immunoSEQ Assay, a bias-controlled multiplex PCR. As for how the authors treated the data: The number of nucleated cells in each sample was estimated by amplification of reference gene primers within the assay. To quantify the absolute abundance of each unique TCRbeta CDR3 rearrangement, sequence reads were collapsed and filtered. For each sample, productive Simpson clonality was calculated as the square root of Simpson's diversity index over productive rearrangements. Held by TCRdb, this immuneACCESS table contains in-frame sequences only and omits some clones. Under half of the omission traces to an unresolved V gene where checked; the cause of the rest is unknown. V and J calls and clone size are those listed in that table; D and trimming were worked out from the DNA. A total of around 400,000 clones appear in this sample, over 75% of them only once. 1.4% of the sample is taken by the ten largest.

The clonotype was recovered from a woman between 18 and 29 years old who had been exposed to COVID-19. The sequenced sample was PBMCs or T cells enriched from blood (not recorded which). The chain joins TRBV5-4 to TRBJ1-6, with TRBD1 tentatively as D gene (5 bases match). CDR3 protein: CASSLAAGNSPLHF. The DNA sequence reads TGTGCCAGCAGCTTGGCCGCAGGGAATTCACCCCTCCACTTT.